The sequence of this T cell receptor beta chain was determined in a study of cytomegalovirus exposure and HLA in healthy donors. Overall study findings and caveats: Some TCR beta chains (more than 150 of them) were listed as cytomegalovirus-associated. For cytomegalovirus status, the classifier reportedly gave diagnoses with high specificity and sensitivity.

This PCR relied on a set of 60 Vbeta primers and 13 Jbeta primers. Generated by immunoSEQ multiplex PCR, the TCRdb table keeps only in-frame clones and is missing some. This sample carries 200,000 to 250,000 clones, 70% to 85% of them seen once, and the ten largest clones take around 2.8%. J gave up 4 bases and V 2 bases, and 4 bases lay outside the gene matches. There are 15 residues in the CDR3. CDR1 and CDR2 from the germline V gene are SGHTA and FQGNSA. Remarks on this clone: Its antigen is not identified.

This chain joins TRBV7-2 and TRBJ2-5, with 10 bases identical to TRBD2. The sequence was obtained from a woman aged 55-70 years in good health and CMV-seropositive. Material: PBMCs. The CDR3 region has the DNA TGTGCCAGCAGCTTACAGCGGGGGGGCCGAGAGACCCAGTACTTC. This gives the protein CASSLQRGGRETQYF.